The 14 T cell receptor beta chains below were found in one sample sequenced in a study of blood T cell repertoires in COVID-19 (dated by TCRdb to 2020 to 2022). The library was built by means of the immunoSEQ multiplex PCR assay. The table was pulled from immuneACCESS by TCRdb, which kept in-frame rearrangements only. Such tables lose some clones; where checked, under half of the loss comes from unresolved V genes, and the rest has no known cause. The sample table records about 230,000 clones; approximately 84% of these occur just once. The biggest ten clones account for about 0.93% of the sample. Input material: peripheral blood. The receptor source for this set is a man in his forties with acute or convalescent COVID-19.

This clone appeared a few times. This chain links TRBV6-2 or TRBV6-3 with TRBJ2-1, with a weak D call TRBD1 (6 bases). This CDR3 is built from 15 residues. Trimming left V 3 bases short and J 4 bases short, with 13 bases between. Germline CDR1 and CDR2: MNHEY and SVGEGT. The CDR3: CASSYRWDTYNEQFF. For the CDR3, the DNA is TGTGCCAGCAGTTATCGTTGGGACACTTACAATGAGCAGTTCTTC.

Regarding this clone: Other DNA sequences in this sample translate to the same CDR3. The CDR3 reads CASSLGSVNTEAFF. As DNA, the CDR3 is TGTGCCAGCAGCTTGGGGTCGGTGAACACTGAAGCTTTCTTT. The chain employs TRBV5-6 and TRBJ1-1; D not certain. The CDR3 length is 14 residues. Per germline, CDR1 SGHDT and CDR2 YYEEEE. Trimming stripped 0 bases from V and 0 bases from J, with 6 bases between.

The V gene is TRBV28, the J gene TRBJ1-1, with D uncertain. From germline, CDR1 is MDHEN and CDR2 SYDVKM. Trimming removed 2 bases at V and 3 bases at J, with 7 bases between. The CDR3 is 13 amino acids. This CDR3 is CASSLGRDTEAFF. In DNA, the CDR3 is TGTGCCAGCAGTTTAGGTCGGGACACTGAAGCTTTCTTT. The full variable domain, rest sourced from reference TRBV28 and TRBJ1-1, is DVKVTQSSRYLVKRTGEKVFLECVQDMDHENMFWYRQDPGLGLRLIYFSYDVKMKEKGDIPEGYSVSREKKERFSLILESASTNQTSMYLCASSLGRDTEAFFGQGTRLTVV.

The chain joins TRBV21-1 to TRBJ1-2; the table's D call of TRBD1 was not tested on the DNA. TRBV21-1 corresponds to a pseudogene. CDR3 size: 12 residues. CDR3 protein: CASTRGKYGYTF. In nucleotides, the CDR3 is TGTGCCAGCACTAGGGGGAAGTATGGCTACACCTTC.

The rearrangement links TRBV19 to TRBJ1-4, with 7 nucleotides matching TRBD1. The V segment lost 5 bases and the J segment 5 bases; nucleotides outside the gene matches: 8. Germline V gene data show CDR1 as LNHDA and CDR2 as SQIVND (reference sequence). This CDR3 is 15 amino acids long. The CDR3 nucleotides read TGTGCCAGTAGTCCCCCGGGGACAGTAAATGAAAAACTGTTTTTT. Amino acids: CASSPPGTVNEKLFF.

This clone showed up just once. This CDR3 is CAWSAGTPSGNTIYF. The CDR3 nucleotides are TGTGCCTGGAGTGCTGGGACACCCTCTGGAAACACCATATATTTT. This sequence joins TRBV30 and TRBJ1-3, with D tentatively TRBD1 (6 bases). There are 15 residues in the CDR3. From germline, CDR1 is GTSNPN and CDR2 SVGIG (reference sequence). Trimming pared 1 base from V and 0 bases from J, leaving 10 bases between.

The chain recombines TRBV4-1 with TRBJ1-4; D is ambiguous. The CDR3 covers 14 residues. CDR1 and CDR2 (germline): MGHRA, YSYEKL. Trimming stripped 5 bases from V and 6 bases from J, with 13 bases between. The CDR3 DNA is TGCGCCAGCAGCTCACCGGGATCCTATGAAAAACTGTTTTTT. This codes for CASSSPGSYEKLFF.

The chain employs TRBV5-1 and TRBJ2-5, with D unresolved. Trimming pared 5 bases from V and 3 bases from J, leaving 8 bases between. The CDR3 has 12 residues. The germline CDR1 and CDR2 sequences are SGHRS and YFSETQ. This chain's CDR3 is CASSNEEETQYF. Here the CDR3 DNA reads TGCGCCAGCAGTAACGAGGAAGAGACCCAGTACTTC.

The J gene is TRBJ1-1, the V gene TRBV7-3; D is possibly TRBD1 (5 bases). Germline assignment: CDR1 SGHTA and CDR2 FQGTGA. The CDR3 extends over 14 amino acids. V was trimmed by 5 bases and J by 4 bases, leaving 14 bases between them. The CDR3 spells CASSRNAGLTEAFF. The CDR3 nucleotides read TGTGCCAGCAGCCGCAACGCAGGGCTCACTGAAGCTTTCTTT.

The gene calls are TRBV19 and TRBJ1-5, with D possibly TRBD1 on 5 matching bases. The V end was cut by 2 bases, the J end by 1 base, with 6 bases between. The length of the CDR3 is 14 residues. The V gene's germline CDR1 is LNHDA and CDR2 SQIVND (reference sequence). The CDR3 loop reads CASSIQGSNQPQHF. CDR3 bases: TGTGCCAGTAGTATACAGGGAAGCAATCAGCCCCAGCATTTT.

This clone was observed a single time. CDR3 bases: TGTGCCAGCAGTGCAACTAGCCATGAGCAGTTCTTC. Translation gives CASSATSHEQFF. The chain links TRBV12-3 or TRBV12-4 to TRBJ2-1; a possible D gene is TRBD2 (6 bases). The V gene lost 5 bases and the J gene lost 8 bases, with 10 bases spanning the gap. The CDR3 loop spans 12 amino acids.

The chain uses TRBV7-2 and TRBJ2-2; perhaps TRBD1 as D (5 bases). The germline CDR1 and CDR2 sequences are SGHTA and FQGNSA. The germline V and J ends were trimmed by 1 base and 5 bases, with 11 bases remaining between them. The CDR3 sequence is 15 residues long. CDR3 protein: CASSLGLAGTGELFF. The CDR3 coding sequence is TGTGCCAGCAGCTTAGGGTTGGCAGGGACCGGGGAGCTGTTTTTT.

The chain employs TRBV10-1 and TRBJ1-2, with 9 bases that match TRBD1. The trim removed 6 bases at V and 5 bases at J, leaving 7 bases unmatched. The CDR3 is made up of 14 amino acids. Germline V gives CDR1 WNHNN, CDR2 SYGVQD (reference sequence). The CDR3 nucleotides read TGCGCCAGCAGAGGACAGGGGCGTCGGTATGGCTACACCTTC. This codes for CASRGQGRRYGYTF.

V usage is TRBV19 and J usage is TRBJ1-2; 8 bases are a match to TRBD1. With V trimmed by 3 bases and J by 1 base, 1 base remained unmatched. CDR3 size: 14 residues. Germline V gives CDR1 LNHDA, CDR2 SQIVND (reference sequence). The CDR3 coding sequence is TGTGCCAGTAGTATGACAGGGGATAACTATGGCTACACCTTC. Protein: CASSMTGDNYGYTF. Full variable domain (remainder filled in from reference TRBV19 and TRBJ1-2): DGGITQSPKYLFRKEGQNVTLSCEQNLNHDAMYWYRQDPGQGLRLIYYSQIVNDFQKGDIAEGYSVSREKKESFPLTVTSAQKNPTAFYLCASSMTGDNYGYTFGSGTRLTVV.